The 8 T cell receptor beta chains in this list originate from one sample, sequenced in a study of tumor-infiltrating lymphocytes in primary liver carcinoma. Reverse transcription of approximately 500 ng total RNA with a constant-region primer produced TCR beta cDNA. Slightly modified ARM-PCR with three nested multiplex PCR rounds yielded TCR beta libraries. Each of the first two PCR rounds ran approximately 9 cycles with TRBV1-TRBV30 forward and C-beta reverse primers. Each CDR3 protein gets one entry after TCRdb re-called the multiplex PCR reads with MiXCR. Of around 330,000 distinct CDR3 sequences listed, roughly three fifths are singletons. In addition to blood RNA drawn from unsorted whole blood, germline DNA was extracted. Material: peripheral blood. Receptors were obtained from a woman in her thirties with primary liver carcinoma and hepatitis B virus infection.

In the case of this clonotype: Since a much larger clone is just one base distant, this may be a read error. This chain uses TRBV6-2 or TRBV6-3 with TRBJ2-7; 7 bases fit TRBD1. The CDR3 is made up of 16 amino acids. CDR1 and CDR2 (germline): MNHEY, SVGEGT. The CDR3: CASRQKGLGQPYEQCF. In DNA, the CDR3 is TGTGCCAGCAGACAAAAGGGCCTGGGACAGCCCTACGAGCAGTGCTTC.

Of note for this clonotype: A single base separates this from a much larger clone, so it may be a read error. The CDR3 is CASSRGAIEAFF. The DNA of the CDR3 is TGTGCCAGCAGCCGGGGGGCCATTGAAGCTTTCTTT. This chain joins TRBV5-6 and TRBJ1-1, with D possibly being TRBD1 (6 bases). Germline assignment: CDR1 SGHDT and CDR2 YYEEEE. Deletions cut 4 bases from V and 7 bases from J, with 11 bases between. The CDR3 is made up of 12 amino acids.

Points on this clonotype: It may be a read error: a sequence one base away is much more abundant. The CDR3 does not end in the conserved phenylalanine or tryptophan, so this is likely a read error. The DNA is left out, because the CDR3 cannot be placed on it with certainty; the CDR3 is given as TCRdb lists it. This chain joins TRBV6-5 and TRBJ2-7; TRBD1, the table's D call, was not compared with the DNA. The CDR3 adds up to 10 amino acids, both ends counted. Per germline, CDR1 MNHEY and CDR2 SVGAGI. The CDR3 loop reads CASTEGDRAS.

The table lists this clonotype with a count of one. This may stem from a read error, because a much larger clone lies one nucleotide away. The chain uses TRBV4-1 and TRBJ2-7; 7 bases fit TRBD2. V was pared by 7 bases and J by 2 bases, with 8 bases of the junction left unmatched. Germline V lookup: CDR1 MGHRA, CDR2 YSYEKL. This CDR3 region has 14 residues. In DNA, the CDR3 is TGCGCCAGCAATTCCTTGGCGGGGGCCTACGAGCAGTACTTC. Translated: CASNSLAGAYEQYF.

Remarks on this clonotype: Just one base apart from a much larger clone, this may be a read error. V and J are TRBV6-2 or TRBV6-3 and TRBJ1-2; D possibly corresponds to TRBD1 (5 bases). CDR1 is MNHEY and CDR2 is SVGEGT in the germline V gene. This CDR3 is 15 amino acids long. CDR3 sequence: CAGSYSGRQNYGYTF. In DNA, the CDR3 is TGTGCCGGCAGTTACTCGGGGAGACAGAACTATGGCTACACCTTC.

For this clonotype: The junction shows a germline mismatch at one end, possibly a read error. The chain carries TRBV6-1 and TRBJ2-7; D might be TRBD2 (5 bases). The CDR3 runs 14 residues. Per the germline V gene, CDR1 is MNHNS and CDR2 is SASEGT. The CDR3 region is CASRTRTGSCEQYF. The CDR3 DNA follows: TGTGCCAGCAGAACTAGGACTGGTTCCTGCGAGCAGTACTTC.

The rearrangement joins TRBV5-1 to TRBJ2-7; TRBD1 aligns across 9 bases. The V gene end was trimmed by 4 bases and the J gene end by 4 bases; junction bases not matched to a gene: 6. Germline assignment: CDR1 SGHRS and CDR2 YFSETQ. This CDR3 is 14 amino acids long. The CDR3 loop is CASSHGTGPYEQYF. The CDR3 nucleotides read TGCGCCAGCAGCCATGGGACAGGGCCATACGAGCAGTACTTC.

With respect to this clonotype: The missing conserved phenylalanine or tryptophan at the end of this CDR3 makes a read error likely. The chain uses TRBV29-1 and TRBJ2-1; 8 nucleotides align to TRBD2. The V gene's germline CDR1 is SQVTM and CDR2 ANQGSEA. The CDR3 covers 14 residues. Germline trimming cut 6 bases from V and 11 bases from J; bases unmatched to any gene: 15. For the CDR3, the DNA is TGCAGCGTGGGAAGCGGGAGTACAAATAATAAGCAGTTCCTC. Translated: CSVGSGSTNNKQFL.